Listed here are 3 T cell receptor beta chains from one sample, sequenced in a study of tumor-infiltrating lymphocytes in primary liver carcinoma. The authors made TCR beta cDNA from around 500 ng total RNA with a constant-region primer. Slightly modified ARM-PCR served as the procedure for the TCR beta libraries. These libraries came from three rounds of nested multiplex PCR. Amplification in the first two PCR rounds was performed using TRBV1-TRBV30 forward primers and a C-beta reverse primer for about 10 cycles each. One entry per CDR3 protein, called by TCRdb with MiXCR from the multiplex PCR reads. The sample yields 70,000 to 85,000 distinct CDR3 sequences, around 75% seen once. The source material, about 20-30 mg of unsorted bulk tissue, was used to co-extract RNA and DNA. Sequenced: liver tumor tissue from sampling region 4. Subset: tumor region T4, right-lateral pole. The origin of the receptors is a woman aged 60 to 75 with primary liver carcinoma and hepatitis B virus infection.

With respect to this clonotype: An end of the junction does not agree with germline; a read error may underlie this. The V and J genes are TRBV11-2 and TRBJ2-2; D assignment may be TRBD1 or TRBD2 (5 bases each). Looked up from germline, CDR1 is SGHAT and CDR2 is FQNNGV. This CDR3 is 18 amino acids long. The CDR3 region has the DNA TGTGTCAGCAGCTTAGTTTGTGGGGACCCCAAGGATACCGTGGAGCTGTTTTTT. Protein sequence: CVSSLVCGDPKDTVELFF.

The rearrangement uses TRBV11-2 and TRBJ1-4; D possibly corresponds to TRBD1 (5 bases). CDR1 is SGHAT, CDR2 FQNNGV, per germline. This CDR3 comprises 15 residues. V was cut by 3 bases and J by 5 bases, with 13 bases left in between. The CDR3 loop reads CASSFRRWTNEKLFF. CDR3 nucleotides: TGTGCCAGCAGCTTTAGGCGTTGGACAAATGAAAAACTGTTTTTT.

This clonotype was counted ten times or more. The chain employs TRBV6-1 and TRBJ2-7, with a weak D call TRBD1 (6 bases). V lost 2 bases and J lost 2, with 13 bases in between. Germline V gene data show CDR1 as MNHNS and CDR2 as SASEGT. This CDR3 is built from 15 residues. The CDR3 loop is CASSESTGHPYEQYF. For the CDR3, the DNA is TGTGCCAGCAGTGAATCGACAGGCCACCCCTACGAGCAGTACTTC.